This T cell receptor beta chain was recorded in a study of read filtering for tumor transcriptome and immune sequencing (dated by TCRdb to the early 2020s). Regarding the complete study: The cohort consisted of about 17 male and approximately 14 female patients, with a mean age of around 60 years and an age range of about 40 to 85. As a main aim, a read-filtering strategy for immune repertoire data was addressed, with the specific question being whether clonotypes supported by a single read should be removed. Using the same bone marrow samples, the study compared TCR repertoires obtained by targeted immune repertoire sequencing with those obtained by bulk whole-transcriptome sequencing. Under revised international staging, roughly 8 patients fell into R-ISS I, more than 15 into R-ISS II and 7 into R-ISS III. Whole-transcriptome libraries were prepared with the TruSeq RNA Access Library Prep Kit after DNase treatment. Per sample, about 4.05 to 11 million TCR-region mapped reads were obtained with IR-seq, compared with only about 80 to 1,400 with RNA-seq. Overall study outcomes, separate from this receptor: Compared with RNA-seq, IR-seq captured clonotypes at much higher depth and more reliably, and a smaller IR-seq throughput was enough to identify most shared clonotypes. In IR-seq, around 85% of clonotypes but approximately 3.8% of total reads were represented by single-read clonotypes, whereas in RNA-seq, about 76% of clonotypes and around 40% of reads were represented by single-read clonotypes. The correlation between IR-seq and RNA-seq shared clonotype proportions was increased by removal of single-read clonotypes. Rather than purified T cells, the sorted CD138-negative fraction was a mixed bone marrow immune population.

The CDR3 runs 15 amino acids, cysteine and phenylalanine included. The kept DNA is CDR3 alone, 45 bases in frame from the first base. As encoded in the germline V gene, CDR1 is SGHTA while CDR2 is FQGNSA. Trimming removed 1 base from V and 1 base from J, leaving 10 bases between the germline ends. Every patient had bone marrow sampled at the time of active disease. Bone marrow mononuclear cells were isolated by Ficoll-Hypaque density gradient centrifugation. To remove myeloma plasma cells, the cells were labeled with CD138 magnetic microbeads on a MACS separator, and CD138-negative cells were then collected by negative selection. The purity of the isolated cells was checked by flow cytometry with CD138 antibodies on an Attune NxT. Total RNA was extracted with TRIzol reagent and quantified with a NanoDrop spectrophotometer. For each patient, the CD138-negative bone marrow sample underwent paired RNA-seq and IR-seq.

This clonotype appeared a few times. Its target antigen remains unknown. One base away there is no much larger clone; base qualities are not given. TCR libraries were built from 400 to 450 ng RNA with the Immunoverse kit, using molecular barcoded adaptors covering alpha/delta and beta/gamma chains. TCR library preparation used the same RNA that went into transcriptome sequencing. Sequencing of the TCR libraries was done on an Illumina HiSeq 4000 with 2 x 150 cycles. The authors' analysis ran thus. With MiXCR, TCR reads were aligned to human V, D, J and C references and assembled into CDR3 clonotypes, with quality filtering and error correction included. The tcR package in R was used to analyze clonotype counts and gene usage diversity. Raw mapping reads were checked after the RNA-seq reads had been mapped by STAR aligner version 2.5.3a onto the human GRCh37 genome. To test how sequencing depth affects detected clonotypes, IR-seq fastq files were randomly downsampled with Seqtk 1.3. The raw public reads went through TCRdb reprocessing: fastp at Q25, MiXCR clone calling, in-frame beta chains kept. Rows with one shared CDR3 protein collapse into an entry with the most common genes and DNA. Clone size and V and J calls follow TCRdb, not the original study. For this sample the table gives about 63,000 distinct CDR3 sequences, of which about 14% were detected only once. Roughly 41% of the sample comes from the top ten.

The sequence derives from a donor at least 40 years old with multiple myeloma. The chain couples TRBV7-2 to TRBJ1-1, with a weak D call of TRBD1 (5 bases match). The sequencing sample was made of a population of CD138-negative cells sorted from bone marrow. The cell subset or site label on this specimen signifies: bone marrow mononuclear cells depleted of CD138+ plasma/myeloma cells by negative magnetic selection. Read as DNA, the sequence is TGTGCCAGCAGCTTAGACAGGTTTGAGAACACTGAAGCTTTCTTT. It specifies CASSLDRFENTEAFF.